A single sample is the source of the 25 T cell receptor beta chains below, sequenced in a study of blood T cell repertoires in COVID-19. The assay was immunoSEQ multiplex PCR, and TCRdb's table has in-frame clones only and misses some. The table has 90,000 to 110,000 clones, more than 65% seen once. Sequencing was carried out using peripheral blood. The receptors were sampled from a woman older than 75 with active or convalescent COVID-19.

The rearrangement uses TRBV2 and TRBJ1-5; 12 bases agree with TRBD1. V lost 2 bases, J lost 4 bases, and 6 bases stayed unmatched. Germline CDR1 reads SNHLY; CDR2 reads FYNNEI. This CDR3 spans 17 amino acids. The CDR3 nucleotides are TGTGCCAGCAGTGAAACGGGACAGGGGGCGGGAAATCAGCCCCAGCATTTT. Translating it yields CASSETGQGAGNQPQHF.

The chain carries TRBV20-1 and TRBJ1-2; perhaps TRBD1 as D (6 bases). The CDR3 consists of 11 residues. Between the trimmed V and J ends, which lost 7 bases and 3 bases, there was a span of 9 bases. The germline gives CDR1 DFQATT, CDR2 SNEGSKA (reference sequence). CDR3 bases: TGCAGTGGCAGGGGAGACTATGGCTACACCTTC. It specifies CSGRGDYGYTF.

The rearrangement joins TRBV6-5 to TRBJ2-7; 7 bases line up with TRBD2. The length of the CDR3 is 16 residues. The J segment lost 2 bases and the V segment lost 2 bases, leaving 9 bases of the junction unmatched. Per germline, CDR1 MNHEY and CDR2 SVGAGI. The CDR3 bases are TGTGCCAGCAGTTACGAGGGCGGGAGCGTGGCCTACGAGCAGTACTTC. Amino acids: CASSYEGGSVAYEQYF.

The chain combines TRBV5-1 with TRBJ1-1, with 9 bases aligning to TRBD1. V was clipped by 3 bases and J by 4 bases; unmatched bases: 4. This CDR3 is built from 14 residues. Germline-derived CDR1 and CDR2 are SGHRS and YFSETQ. The CDR3 is CASSSTGGVTEAFF. The CDR3 coding sequence is TGCGCCAGCAGCTCGACAGGGGGGGTCACTGAAGCTTTCTTT.

The chain is built from TRBV21-1 and TRBJ2-1; TRBD2 is the table's D call and was not checked against the DNA. TRBV21-1 is annotated as a pseudogene. The CDR3 covers 13 residues. As DNA, the CDR3 is TGTGCCAGCAGCAAATCCTCCGGGGATGAGCAGTTCTTC. It is translated as CASSKSSGDEQFF.

The rearrangement uses TRBV9 and TRBJ2-7; 11 bases align to TRBD2. This CDR3 spans 16 amino acids. Germline lookup yields CDR1 SGDLS and CDR2 YYNGEE. V lost 4 bases to trimming and J lost 2 bases; unmatched junction nucleotides: 8. The CDR3 reads CASSPSGTSGTYEQYF. CDR3 DNA sequence: TGTGCCAGCAGCCCAAGCGGGACTAGCGGCACCTACGAGCAGTACTTC.

The rearrangement uses TRBV20-1 and TRBJ2-7; 10 nucleotides line up with TRBD1. CDR3 length: 16 amino acids. Germline CDR1 and CDR2: DFQATT and SNEGSKA (reference sequence). V lost 3 bases, J lost 0 bases, and 8 bases stayed unmatched. CDR3 protein: CSASRGTGVVSYEQYF. CDR3 DNA sequence: TGCAGTGCTAGTCGGGGGACAGGGGTCGTCTCCTACGAGCAGTACTTC.

The chain couples TRBV19 to TRBJ1-1; the D is unclear. From germline, CDR1 is LNHDA and CDR2 SQIVND (reference sequence). This CDR3 is built from 15 residues. Trimming removed 5 bases from V and 4 bases from J, with 17 bases in between. CDR3 region: CASSLGPGSTTEAFF. The CDR3 coding sequence is TGTGCCAGTAGTTTAGGACCGGGAAGTACCACTGAAGCTTTCTTT.

This clone has only one observation. CDR3 nucleotides: TGTGCCACCAGTGATATAGGGACTAGAGACACAGATACGCAGTATTTT. This gives the protein CATSDIGTRDTDTQYF. The rearrangement links TRBV24-1 to TRBJ2-3; 8 nucleotides line up with TRBD2. Trimming cost V 3 bases and J 2 bases; bases outside gene matches: 6. The CDR3 is 16 residues long. Per the germline V gene, CDR1 is KGHDR and CDR2 is SFDVKD.

The chain uses TRBV7-6 and TRBJ2-3, with 7 nucleotides matching TRBD1. The V gene end was trimmed by 5 bases and the J gene end by 1 base; junction bases not matched to a gene: 15. Germline values: CDR1 SGHVS, CDR2 FNYEAQ. The CDR3 is made up of 18 amino acids. The CDR3 loop is CASSARDSGYGRTDTQYF. The CDR3 bases are TGTGCCAGCAGCGCCCGGGACAGTGGATACGGTCGCACAGATACGCAGTATTTT.

CDR3 sequence reads: CASSQKTGTGELFF. CDR3 bases: TGTGCCAGCAGCCAAAAGACAGGGACCGGGGAGCTGTTTTTT. The chain combines TRBV5-4 with TRBJ2-2; 7 bases agree with TRBD1. V dropped 4 bases and J dropped 5; count of bases not matched to a gene: 5. Germline V lookup: CDR1 SGHNT, CDR2 YYREEE (reference sequence). This CDR3 has 14 amino acids.

The chain recombines TRBV7-3 with TRBJ2-6, with a weak D call TRBD1 (6 bases). The CDR3 consists of 20 residues. Per the germline V gene, CDR1 is SGHTA and CDR2 is FQGTGA. Trimming took 2 bases from V and 0 from J, leaving 20 bases between them. The CDR3 DNA is TGTGCCAGCAGCTTAGGGACATCCCCACCGGGGTTCTCTGGGGCCAACGTCCTGACTTTC. Protein: CASSLGTSPPGFSGANVLTF.

The CDR3 DNA follows: TGTGCCAGCAGCTTAGTAACAGGGATGGGCAATCAGCCCCAGCATTTT. Its translation is CASSLVTGMGNQPQHF. The chain uses TRBV7-2 and TRBJ1-5; D possibly corresponds to TRBD1 (6 bases). The CDR3 runs to 16 residues. Per the germline V gene, CDR1 is SGHTA and CDR2 is FQGNSA. Trimming cost V 1 base and J 2 bases, with 12 bases left between them.

The chain is built from TRBV20-1 and TRBJ2-5; D possibly corresponds to TRBD2 (5 bases). The CDR3 sequence is 9 residues long. Germline V lookup: CDR1 DFQATT, CDR2 SNEGSKA (reference sequence). For the CDR3, the DNA is TGCAGGCCGGGGGAGACCCAGTACTTC. It is translated as CRPGETQYF.

This rearrangement joins TRBV5-1 to TRBJ2-7; 7 bases line up with TRBD1. CDR1 SGHRS and CDR2 YFSETQ come from the germline V gene. J was trimmed by 6 bases and V by 6 bases; bases with no gene match: 9. This CDR3 is built from 13 residues. The CDR3 DNA is TGCGCCAGCACCGAGGGGGCAAAAAGCGAGCAGTACTTC. As protein: CASTEGAKSEQYF.

The chain joins TRBV5-1 to TRBJ2-1; 7 positions match TRBD2. The CDR3 length is 16 residues. Germline V gene sequence: CDR1 SGHRS, CDR2 YFSETQ. V shed 5 bases, J shed 1 base, and the junction held 9 bases outside the gene matches. In DNA, the CDR3 is TGCGCCAGCAGTCTACTTAGCGGGTTTTCCTACAATGAGCAGTTCTTC. Its translation is CASSLLSGFSYNEQFF. Supplemented by reference TRBV5-1 and TRBJ2-1, the full variable domain reads KAGVTQTPRYLIKTRGQQVTLSCSPISGHRSVSWYQQTPGQGLQFLFEYFSETQRNKGNFPGRFSGRQFSNSRSEMNVSTLELGDSALYLCASSLLSGFSYNEQFFGPGTRLTVL.

This clone has just a few counts. This rearrangement joins TRBV3-1 (or the pseudogene TRBV3-2) to TRBJ1-5; D is unclear. The CDR3 is 14 amino acids. Trimming removed 0 bases at V and 1 base at J, with 4 bases between. Germline V gene data show CDR1 as LGHDT and CDR2 as YNNKEL (reference sequence). CDR3 coding DNA: TGTGCCAGCAGCCAAGAGGGCAGCAATCAGCCCCAGCATTTT. Protein sequence: CASSQEGSNQPQHF.

This chain connects TRBV28 to TRBJ2-7; 9 positions match TRBD1. This CDR3 has 16 amino acids. In germline, CDR1 is MDHEN, CDR2 SYDVKM. V lost 3 bases and J lost 6; bases outside the gene matches: 12. Here the CDR3 reads CASSLIPGQGISEQYF. Here the CDR3 DNA reads TGTGCCAGCAGTTTGATACCGGGACAGGGTATTAGCGAGCAGTACTTC.

The chain's CDR3 is CASSPTLTGYNEQFF. CDR3 sequence (DNA): TGTGCCAGCAGCCCAACCTTAACAGGGTACAATGAGCAGTTCTTC. The gene calls are TRBV27 and TRBJ2-1; maybe TRBD1 (6 bases). The germline V gene has CDR1 MNHEY and CDR2 SMNVEV (reference sequence). This CDR3 has 15 amino acids. The germline V and J ends were trimmed by 6 bases and 4 bases, with 16 bases remaining between them.

This rearrangement joins TRBV6-4 to TRBJ2-1; 11 nucleotides align to TRBD2. The germline CDR1 and CDR2 sequences are MRHNA and SNTAGT. CDR3 size: 16 residues. The junction had 9 bases not matched to a gene; V was cut back by 4 bases and J by 7 bases. In nucleotides, the CDR3 is TGTGCCAGCAGTGGAACACTAGCGGGAGCACTTAATGAGCAGTTCTTC. It is translated as CASSGTLAGALNEQFF.

This clone was recorded once. The chain uses TRBV7-2 and TRBJ1-5, with D possibly TRBD1 on 5 matching bases. V was trimmed by 1 base and J by 2 bases, leaving 6 bases between them. CDR3 length: 14 residues. The germline V gene encodes CDR1 SGHTA and CDR2 FQGNSA. CDR3 sequence reads: CASSLEGGNQPQHF. For the CDR3, the DNA is TGTGCCAGCAGCTTAGAAGGGGGCAATCAGCCCCAGCATTTT.

The rearrangement links TRBV7-2 to TRBJ2-7; D remains ambiguous. Looked up from germline, CDR1 is SGHTA and CDR2 is FQGNSA. The germline V and J ends were trimmed by 0 bases and 3 bases, with 6 bases remaining between them. This CDR3 comprises 13 residues. CDR3 sequence: CASSLAHSYEQYF. The CDR3 DNA follows: TGTGCCAGCAGCTTAGCGCACAGCTACGAGCAGTACTTC.

CDR3 residues: CASSLGTGGYEKLFF. The DNA of the CDR3 is TGTGCCAGCAGCTTAGGGACGGGGGGCTATGAAAAACTGTTTTTT. The chain is built from TRBV7-2 and TRBJ1-4; a weak D match, TRBD1 (6 bases). This CDR3 is 15 amino acids long. Germline CDR1 SGHTA, CDR2 FQGNSA. V dropped 1 base and J dropped 6 bases, with 12 bases sitting between them.

The CDR3 DNA reads TGTGCCAGCTATCCGGGACAGGGGGAGACCGGGGAGCTGTTTTTT. This translates into CASYPGQGETGELFF. This rearrangement joins TRBV6-5 to TRBJ2-2; 11 bases line up with TRBD1. The J segment lost 5 bases and the V segment lost 8 bases, leaving 7 bases of the junction unmatched. Looked up from germline, CDR1 is MNHEY and CDR2 is SVGAGI. CDR3 size: 15 residues.

V is TRBV7-9 and J is TRBJ1-1, with D unclear. The CDR3 is made up of 15 amino acids. Germline-derived CDR1 and CDR2 are SEHNR and FQNEAQ (reference sequence). V was clipped by 0 bases and J by 5 bases, with 13 bases between them. This CDR3 reads CASSLAGGGKTEAFF. The CDR3 DNA reads TGTGCCAGCAGCTTAGCAGGCGGAGGGAAAACTGAAGCTTTCTTT.